These 24 T cell receptor beta chains came from one sample sequenced in a study of molecular identifiers for immune sequencing clone quantification. MiXCR, applied by TCRdb to the PCR reads, yields one record per CDR3 protein. Here the sample spans around 470,000 distinct CDR3 sequences, 20% to 25% being singletons. The specimen was naive CD8+ T cells from blood, with Jurkat cell RNA spiked in. Subset noted: FACS-sorted CD8+CD4-CCR7+CD45RA+ naive T cells. The receptor set was obtained from a human donor in good health. Some libraries in this study had Jurkat cell RNA spiked in.

The chain has TRBV12-3 or TRBV12-4 and TRBJ1-2; D not certain. V was clipped by 10 bases and J by 0 bases, with 12 bases between them. This CDR3 region has 13 residues. CDR3 in DNA: TGTGCCAACAGCCTTCCGGCTAACTATGGCTACACCTTC. This sequence encodes CANSLPANYGYTF.

This clonotype was seen more than once but under ten times. The chain couples TRBV19 to TRBJ2-1; 8 positions match TRBD1. The CDR3 length is 15 residues. The germline gives CDR1 LNHDA, CDR2 SQIVND (reference sequence). V was clipped by 1 base and J by 7 bases; unmatched bases: 6. The CDR3, as DNA: TGTGCCAGTAGTATAGCGCACAGGGGGAATAATGAGCAGTTCTTC. Its protein product is CASSIAHRGNNEQFF.

Only a few counts were recorded for this clonotype. The chain joins TRBV27 to TRBJ2-7, with 11 bases matching TRBD2. The junction had 11 bases not matched to a gene; V was cut back by 5 bases and J by 5 bases. Looked up from germline, CDR1 is MNHEY and CDR2 is SMNVEV (reference sequence). The length of the CDR3 is 16 residues. Here the CDR3 DNA reads TGTGCCAGCAGTCTACTCCTAGCGGGAGGTCCCCACGAGCAGTACTTC. Protein sequence: CASSLLLAGGPHEQYF.

Of note for this clonotype: A much bigger clone sits one base away, suggesting this may be a read error. The chain combines TRBV4-1 with TRBJ2-3; the match to TRBD2 covers 8 bases. The CDR3 extends over 17 amino acids. The germline V gene has CDR1 MGHRA and CDR2 YSYEKL. This CDR3 is CASSQTIAGSSTGTQYF. CDR3 nucleotide sequence: TGCGCCAGCAGCCAGACCATAGCGGGGTCTAGCACAGGTACGCAGTATTTT.

This clonotype occurred many times. The rearrangement uses TRBV27 and TRBJ2-7; a possible D gene is TRBD2 (7 bases). The V end was cut by 6 bases, the J end by 2 bases, with 14 bases between. The CDR3 has 14 residues. Germline V gives CDR1 MNHEY, CDR2 SMNVEV (reference sequence). The CDR3, as DNA: TGTGCCAGCAGGCCCGAGGGGGGGACCTACGAGCAGTACTTC. This gives the protein CASRPEGGTYEQYF.

This clonotype was seen a few times. The chain couples TRBV6-5 to TRBJ2-7; 8 bases match TRBD1. CDR1 and CDR2 from the germline V gene are MNHEY and SVGAGI. This CDR3 is built from 13 residues. With V trimmed by 8 bases and J by 5 bases, 8 bases remained unmatched. CDR3 residues: CASRPGQEDEQYF. The CDR3 DNA is TGTGCCAGCCGACCGGGACAGGAAGACGAGCAGTACTTC.

Details on this clonotype: This may be a read error, as it is one base from a much larger clone. The chain links TRBV20-1 to TRBJ1-5; D is ambiguous. V lost 2 bases, J lost 4 bases, and 12 bases lay in between. Germline V CDR1 and CDR2: DFQATT, SNEGSKA (reference sequence). The CDR3 sequence is 14 residues long. The chain's CDR3 is CSARFCRMNQPQHF. CDR3 bases: TGCAGTGCTAGATTCTGCAGAATGAATCAGCCCCAGCATTTT.

For this clonotype: A far larger clone lies a single base away; this is likely a read error. The CDR3 does not end in the conserved phenylalanine or tryptophan, so this is likely a read error. The gene calls are TRBV6-5 and TRBJ1-1; D is unresolved. CDR1 is MNHEY and CDR2 is SVGAGI in the germline V gene. CDR3 length: 11 residues. V shed 2 bases and J shed 7 bases, with 5 bases lying between them. The CDR3 sequence: CASSYGSEAFY. CDR3 nucleotides: TGTGCCAGCAGTTACGGGAGTGAAGCTTTCTAT.

This clonotype has just a few counts. The chain employs TRBV7-6 and TRBJ2-2; no clear D gene. Trimming removed 2 bases at V and 8 bases at J, with 15 bases between. The CDR3 is 15 residues long. Germline V lookup: CDR1 SGHVS, CDR2 FNYEAQ. Written as DNA, the CDR3 is TGTGCCAGCAGCTTAAATACTCATCCAGTGGGGGAGCTGTTTTTT. It encodes CASSLNTHPVGELFF.

This clonotype appeared many times. The chain couples TRBV27 to TRBJ1-1; D gene unclear. The CDR3 has 14 amino acids. Germline values: CDR1 MNHEY, CDR2 SMNVEV (reference sequence). V lost 2 bases to trimming and J lost 2 bases, with 9 bases between them. Here the CDR3 DNA reads TGTGCCAGCAGTTTAAATACATACAACACTGAAGCTTTCTTT. Its translation: CASSLNTYNTEAFF.

This clonotype appeared many times. The rearrangement uses TRBV3-1 and TRBJ2-7, with D hard to call. The germline V gene has CDR1 LGHDT and CDR2 YNNKEL (reference sequence). The CDR3 spans 14 residues. The V and J ends lost 4 bases and 6 bases respectively, with 16 bases between them. CDR3 in amino acids: CASSRLIADPEQYF. CDR3 sequence (DNA): TGTGCCAGCAGCCGCCTCATCGCGGACCCCGAGCAGTACTTC.

This clonotype was seen only a few times. DNA for the CDR3: TGCGCCAGCAGCCAGCGACAGGGGGCATTCCACGAGCAGTACTTC. This encodes CASSQRQGAFHEQYF. The chain is built from TRBV4-3 and TRBJ2-7; 10 nucleotides agree with TRBD1. Germline V gene data show CDR1 as LGHNA and CDR2 as YSLEER. The CDR3 sequence is 15 residues long. J lost 5 bases, V lost 3 bases, and 7 bases had no gene match.

There are many counts of this clonotype. This sequence joins TRBV6-1 and TRBJ1-3; D not certain. CDR3 length: 15 amino acids. Germline V gives CDR1 MNHNS, CDR2 SASEGT. The V end was cut by 1 base, the J end by 1 base, with 8 bases between. The CDR3: CASSEDIRSGNTIYF. CDR3 DNA sequence: TGTGCCAGCAGTGAAGATATCCGATCTGGAAACACCATATATTTT.

This clonotype was counted between two and nine times. The rearrangement uses TRBV7-9 and TRBJ1-6; D is perhaps TRBD1 (6 bases). The germline CDR1 and CDR2 sequences are SEHNR and FQNEAQ (reference sequence). V was clipped by 4 bases and J by 5 bases, with 15 bases between them. The CDR3 loop spans 16 amino acids. The CDR3 here is CASSSPLDRNNSPLHF. The CDR3 DNA follows: TGTGCCAGCAGCTCGCCCCTGGACAGAAATAATTCACCCCTCCACTTT. Full variable domain (missing parts from reference TRBV7-9 and TRBJ1-6): DTGVSQNPRHKITKRGQNVTFRCDPISEHNRLYWYRQTLGQGPEFLTYFQNEAQLEKSRLLSDRFSAERPKGSFSTLEIQRTEQGDSAMYLCASSSPLDRNNSPLHFGNGTRLTVT.

This clonotype was counted a few times. The V and J genes are TRBV2 and TRBJ2-5, with 12 bases that match TRBD2. The germline V gene encodes CDR1 SNHLY and CDR2 FYNNEI. The V gene end was trimmed by 3 bases and the J gene end by 3 bases; junction bases not matched to a gene: 2. The CDR3 has 15 amino acids. The CDR3 DNA is TGTGCCAGCAGTGAGACTAGCGGGGGCAAAGAGACCCAGTACTTC. Its protein is CASSETSGGKETQYF. Together with reference TRBV2 and TRBJ2-5, the CDR3 gives the full variable domain: EPEVTQTPSHQVTQMGQEVILRCVPISNHLYFYWYRQILGQKVEFLVSFYNNEISEKSEIFDDQFSVERPDGSNFTLKIRSTKLEDSAMYFCASSETSGGKETQYFGPGTRLLVL.

This clonotype occurred many times. V gene TRBV30 combines with J gene TRBJ2-2; no clear D gene. The germline gives CDR1 GTSNPN, CDR2 SVGIG (reference sequence). The CDR3 totals 13 residues. Trimming took off 5 bases at V and 7 bases at J, with 14 bases between the two ends. CDR3 loop: CAWDRGAGGELFF. The CDR3 DNA follows: TGTGCCTGGGATCGCGGAGCAGGCGGGGAGCTGTTTTTT.

This clonotype was observed once. This sequence may be a read error, since a much larger clone differs from it by one base. This chain joins TRBV2 and TRBJ1-5; 7 bases match TRBD1. Germline V lookup: CDR1 SNHLY, CDR2 FYNNEI. This CDR3 has 14 residues. Germline trimming cut 6 bases from V and 7 bases from J; bases unmatched to any gene: 9. The CDR3 loop reads CASRQGQRKQPQHF. CDR3 bases: TGTGCCAGCAGACAGGGACAGCGAAAACAGCCCCAGCATTTT.

This clonotype was recorded at least ten times. V and J are TRBV4-1 and TRBJ1-1, with D possibly TRBD1 on 6 matching bases. Germline assignment: CDR1 MGHRA and CDR2 YSYEKL. This CDR3 comprises 14 residues. The V end was cut by 1 base, the J end by 5 bases, with 11 bases between. As DNA, the CDR3 is TGCGCCAGCAGCCAAGGGCCCCAGGGGACTGAAGCTTTCTTT. Encoded protein: CASSQGPQGTEAFF.

The rearrangement joins TRBV10-1 to TRBJ2-1; possibly TRBD1 for D (6 bases). Germline V gene lookup returns CDR1 WNHNN and CDR2 SYGVQD (reference sequence). The CDR3 totals 14 residues. Trimming took 1 base from V and 7 from J, leaving 11 bases between them. The chain's CDR3 is CASSEFRGLNEQFF. DNA of the CDR3: TGCGCCAGCAGTGAGTTCAGGGGTCTGAATGAGCAGTTCTTC.

This clonotype was observed at least ten times. The chain links TRBV20-1 to TRBJ1-1; the D gene is possibly TRBD1 (5 bases). The CDR3 is 14 residues long. Trimming left V 5 bases short and J 1 base short, with 14 bases between. Germline CDR1 is DFQATT and CDR2 is SNEGSKA (reference sequence). The CDR3 loop is CSAPEDRRNTEAFF. CDR3 sequence (DNA): TGCAGTGCTCCTGAAGACAGAAGGAACACTGAAGCTTTCTTT.

This clonotype appeared many times. The V gene is TRBV13, the J gene TRBJ2-3; the D is unclear. Per the germline V gene, CDR1 is PRHDT and CDR2 is FYEKMQ (reference sequence). The germline V and J ends were trimmed by 7 bases and 2 bases, with 13 bases remaining between them. The CDR3 sequence is 14 residues long. The CDR3 DNA reads TGTGCCAGCACCCCACAATCCAACACAGATACGCAGTATTTT. It yields the protein CASTPQSNTDTQYF.

As for this clonotype: This may be a read error, as it is one base from a much larger clone. The V gene is TRBV20-1, the J gene TRBJ2-7; weak D call: TRBD1 (7 bases). This CDR3 is built from 15 residues. CDR1 DFQATT and CDR2 SNEGSKA come from the germline V gene (reference sequence). V lost 0 bases and J lost 6, with 18 bases in between. Here the CDR3 DNA reads TGCAGTGCTAGAGACCCAGGGGGAAGGGACTGCGAGCAGTACTTC. This translates into CSARDPGGRDCEQYF.

Ten or more counts support this clonotype. The chain couples TRBV7-9 to TRBJ2-7; a weak D match, TRBD2 (7 bases). This CDR3 region has 12 residues. The V gene's germline CDR1 is SEHNR and CDR2 FQNEAQ (reference sequence). Trimming took off 5 bases at V and 6 bases at J, with 11 bases between the two ends. In nucleotides, the CDR3 is TGTGCCAGCAGCAAGGGAGGGGGCGAGCAGTACTTC. It encodes CASSKGGGEQYF.

As concerns this clonotype: A read error may be the cause here, since a much bigger clone is one base away. This sequence joins TRBV7-9 and TRBJ2-1, with 7 positions matching TRBD1. The CDR3 spans 12 residues. The germline CDR1 and CDR2 sequences are SEHNR and FQNEAQ (reference sequence). V lost 10 bases to trimming and J lost 8 bases; unmatched junction nucleotides: 8. The CDR3 loop is CANSFTGDEQFF. CDR3 nucleotide sequence: TGTGCCAACAGTTTCACAGGGGATGAGCAGTTCTTC.